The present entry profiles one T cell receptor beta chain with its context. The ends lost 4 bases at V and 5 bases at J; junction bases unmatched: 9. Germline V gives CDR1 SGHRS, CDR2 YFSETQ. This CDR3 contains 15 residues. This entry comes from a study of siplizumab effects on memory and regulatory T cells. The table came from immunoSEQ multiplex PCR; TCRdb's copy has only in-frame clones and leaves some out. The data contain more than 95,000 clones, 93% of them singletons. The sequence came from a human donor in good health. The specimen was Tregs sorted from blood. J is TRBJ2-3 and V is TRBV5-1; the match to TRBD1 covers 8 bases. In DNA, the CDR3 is TGCGCCAGCAGCAGGAAGGACAGGGAAGGAGATACGCAGTATTTT. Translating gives CASSRKDREGDTQYF.